The 18 T cell receptor gamma chains below were found in one sample sequenced in a study of gamma-delta chains in newborns, infants, children. TCRdb repeated clone calling on the reads with CATT. This table holds over 2,000 gamma-chain clones, 30% found once. Material for sequencing was blood. Receptors were obtained from a child who was a newborn, infant or young child, either healthy, febrile or measles-vaccinated (not recorded which).

The CDR3 loop reads CALWEVRGYKKLF. The CDR3 DNA follows: TGTGCCTTGTGGGAGGTGCGGGGCTATAAGAAACTCTTT. V usage is TRGV9 and J usage is TRGJ1 or TRGJ2. V lost 0 bases, J lost 7 bases, and 6 bases stayed unmatched. The germline V gene has CDR1 GITISATS and CDR2 ISYDGTV (reference sequence). The CDR3 sequence is 13 residues long.

For this clone: A read error may be the cause here, since a much bigger clone is one base away. The same CDR3 arises from other DNA sequences in this sample as well. The J gene is TRGJP, the V gene TRGV9. V dropped 5 bases and J dropped 5; count of bases not matched to a gene: 3. CDR1 and CDR2 from the germline V gene are GITISATS and ISYDGTV (reference sequence). The CDR3 sequence is 15 residues long. CDR3 nucleotides: TGTGCCTTGTGGGTGGAAGAGTTGGGCAAAAAAATCAAGGTATTT. It specifies CALWVEELGKKIKVF.

This chain connects TRGV5 to TRGJ1 or TRGJ2. The germline V gene encodes CDR1 VINAFY and CDR2 YDVSNSKD. The CDR3 totals 13 residues. The V and J ends lost 0 bases and 4 bases, in that order; junction bases with no gene match: 3. The CDR3 here is CATWDRPYYKKLF. CDR3 DNA: TGTGCCACCTGGGACAGGCCGTATTATAAGAAACTCTTT.

The chain is built from TRGV9 and TRGJP. V lost 3 bases and J lost 5; bases outside the gene matches: 7. There are 17 residues in the CDR3. Germline V gene sequence: CDR1 GITISATS, CDR2 ISYDGTV (reference sequence). The CDR3 nucleotides are TGTGCCTTGTGGGAGATATTAAAAGAGTTGGGCAAAAAAATCAAGGTATTT. It yields the protein CALWEILKELGKKIKVF.

V and J are TRGV5 and TRGJ1 or TRGJ2. CDR3 length: 14 residues. V lost 0 bases and J lost 4; bases outside the gene matches: 6. The germline CDR1 and CDR2 sequences are VINAFY and YDVSNSKD. As DNA, the CDR3 is TGTGCCACCTGGGACAGGCCCCAATATTATAAGAAACTCTTT. Its translation: CATWDRPQYYKKLF.

This clone is medium-sized in the sample. The sample has other DNA sequences that encode this CDR3 too. This chain links TRGV9 with TRGJP. The CDR3 loop spans 16 amino acids. Germline V gives CDR1 GITISATS, CDR2 ISYDGTV (reference sequence). The trim removed 2 bases at V and 4 bases at J, leaving 2 bases unmatched. The chain's CDR3 is CALWEGQELGKKIKVF. In DNA form, the CDR3 reads TGTGCCTTGTGGGAGGGACAAGAGTTGGGCAAAAAAATCAAGGTATTT.

This clone came up a few times. V and J are TRGV4 and TRGJ1 or TRGJ2. The junction had 6 bases not matched to a gene; V was cut back by 2 bases and J by 14 bases. Germline V gene data show CDR1 as EGSTGY and CDR2 as YDSYTSSV. The CDR3 is 10 residues long. The CDR3: CATWDDAQLF. CDR3 in DNA: TGTGCCACCTGGGATGACGCCCAACTCTTT.

This chain joins TRGV9 and TRGJP. With 5 bases clipped from V and 7 bases from J, the junction kept 5 bases outside the gene matches. The CDR3 runs to 15 residues. Germline CDR1 reads GITISATS; CDR2 reads ISYDGTV (reference sequence). In nucleotides, the CDR3 is TGTGCCTTGTGGGTGTGGGAGTTGGGCAAAAAAATCAAGGTATTT. Translating it yields CALWVWELGKKIKVF.

This clone occurred a few times. V is TRGV9 and J is TRGJP. V lost 6 bases, J lost 9 bases, and 2 bases stayed unmatched. CDR3 size: 13 residues. Germline CDR1 reads GITISATS; CDR2 reads ISYDGTV (reference sequence). CDR3 sequence: CALWRLGKKIKVF. The CDR3 nucleotides read TGTGCCTTGTGGAGGTTGGGCAAAAAAATCAAGGTATTT.

This clone was counted a few times. Within the sample, other DNA sequences also encode this same CDR3. The chain uses TRGV9 and TRGJP. Germline V gene sequence: CDR1 GITISATS, CDR2 ISYDGTV (reference sequence). This CDR3 spans 17 amino acids. J lost 4 bases, V lost 2 bases, and 5 bases had no gene match. Here the CDR3 DNA reads TGTGCCTTGTGGGAGGCAATCCAAGAGTTGGGCAAAAAAATCAAGGTATTT. This encodes CALWEAIQELGKKIKVF.

As regards this clone: This CDR3 is also generated by other DNA sequences in the sample. The CDR3 DNA is TGTGCCTTGTGGGAGGTGCAACGGGAGTTGGGCAAAAAAATCAAGGTATTT. Its protein is CALWEVQRELGKKIKVF. V gene TRGV9 combines with J gene TRGJP. Trimming at V came to 0 bases and at J to 7 bases, leaving 6 bases not matched to a gene. This CDR3 is built from 17 residues. In germline, CDR1 is GITISATS, CDR2 ISYDGTV (reference sequence).

V usage is TRGV9 and J usage is TRGJP. Germline CDR1 reads GITISATS; CDR2 reads ISYDGTV (reference sequence). V gave up 4 bases and J gave up 7 bases; unmatched junction bases: 7. This CDR3 has 16 amino acids. The CDR3 DNA sequence: TGTGCCTTGTGGGACGCTGGGGAGTTGGGCAAAAAAATCAAGGTATTT. Its protein is CALWDAGELGKKIKVF.

This clone has a handful of counts. A much larger clone lies one base from this, so it may be a read error. This sample also contains other DNA sequences that code for the same CDR3. The rearrangement links TRGV9 to TRGJP. The CDR3 is 17 residues long. Germline trimming cut 0 bases from V and 7 bases from J; bases unmatched to any gene: 6. CDR1 is GITISATS and CDR2 is ISYDGTV in the germline V gene (reference sequence). The CDR3 nucleotides read TGTGCCTTGTGGGAGGTGCGGCGGGAGTTGGGCAAAAAAATCAAGGTATTT. Translated: CALWEVRRELGKKIKVF.

This clone was counted between two and nine times. V is TRGV9 and J is TRGJ1 or TRGJ2. The V gene's germline CDR1 is GITISATS and CDR2 ISYDGTV (reference sequence). The junction had 2 bases not matched to a gene; V was cut back by 0 bases and J by 3 bases. The CDR3 totals 13 residues. CDR3: CALWEVLYYKKLF. The DNA of the CDR3 is TGTGCCTTGTGGGAGGTGCTTTATTATAAGAAACTCTTT.

This chain links TRGV2 with TRGJ1 or TRGJ2. With V trimmed by 0 bases and J by 9 bases, 5 bases remained unmatched. The CDR3 sequence is 12 residues long. Germline assignment: CDR1 EGSNGY and CDR2 YDSYNSKV. As DNA, the CDR3 is TGTGCCACCTGGGACGGGCCCGGTAAGAAACTCTTT. Protein product: CATWDGPGKKLF.

This sequence joins TRGV9 and TRGJP. This CDR3 spans 17 amino acids. Germline V CDR1 and CDR2: GITISATS, ISYDGTV (reference sequence). The junction had 9 bases not matched to a gene; V was cut back by 3 bases and J by 7 bases. As DNA, the CDR3 is TGTGCCTTGTGGGAGCCCCAAAGGGAGTTGGGCAAAAAAATCAAGGTATTT. Protein: CALWEPQRELGKKIKVF.

About this clone: TCRdb's protein for this DNA is that of a much larger clone and differs from the translation at residue 7, likely a read error; the protein shown is the DNA translation. This CDR3 is also generated by other DNA sequences in the sample. The V and J genes are TRGV9 and TRGJP. Trimming removed 2 bases from V and 5 bases from J; junction bases left unmatched: 3. The CDR3 sequence is 16 residues long. CDR1 and CDR2 from the germline V gene are GITISATS and ISYDGTV (reference sequence). The CDR3 sequence: CALWEDEELGKKIKVF. CDR3 sequence (DNA): TGTGCCTTGTGGGAGGACGAAGAGTTGGGCAAAAAAATCAAGGTATTT.

In its sample, this clone was seen a few times. V is TRGV9 and J is TRGJP. Germline CDR1 GITISATS, CDR2 ISYDGTV (reference sequence). The CDR3 consists of 19 residues. V dropped 0 bases and J dropped 4; count of bases not matched to a gene: 9. CDR3 coding DNA: TGTGCCTTGTGGGAGGTGCATAACGCCCAAGAGTTGGGCAAAAAAATCAAGGTATTT. Protein product: CALWEVHNAQELGKKIKVF.